Listed below are T cell receptor beta chains from one sample, sequenced in a study of T cell changes during pregnancy in multiple sclerosis. TCRdb's table, derived via immunoSEQ multiplex PCR, lists solely in-frame clones and lacks some. Seen here are roughly 100,000 clones, 91% observed once, and the top ten hold about 3.2%. The sequencing here drew on peripheral blood, taken after pregnancy. The source of these receptors is a female donor with multiple sclerosis, enrolled in a pregnancy study. CDR3s include the opening cysteine and the closing phenylalanine or tryptophan. D genes are given only for firm matches. Clone sizes are given selectively: once, few, many, or a class where the clone is expanded.

cdr3_length j_call v_call d_call clone_size cdr3_nt cdr3_aa
14 TRBJ1-2 TRBV6-5 TRBD1 - TGTGCCAGCAGCCGACAGGGAGTACTCTATGGCTACACCTTC CASSRQGVLYGYTF
14 TRBJ1-1 TRBV27 - - TGTGCCAGCAGTCCTTATACACGTAACACTGAAGCTTTCTTT CASSPYTRNTEAFF
12 TRBJ2-7 TRBV5-5 TRBD1 - TGTGCCAGCAGCTTAGACAGGGGTTTAAAGTACTTC CASSLDRGLKYF
16 TRBJ1-6 TRBV10-3 - few TGTGCCACGAGCAACCCGTCGGGCAGGGGCGAGTCACCCCTCCACTTT CATSNPSGRGESPLHF
14 TRBJ2-3 TRBV27 - - TGTGCCAGCAGTTACGGGATTAGCACAGATACGCAGTATTTT CASSYGISTDTQYF
18 TRBJ2-5 TRBV14 TRBD2 - TGTGCCAGCAGCCAAGATCCCCCGGGAGCGGGGGCCCAAGAGACCCAGTACTTC CASSQDPPGAGAQETQYF
12 TRBJ2-5 TRBV7-2 - - TGTGCCAGCAGTCCCCAAGCTGGGACCCAGTACTTC CASSPQAGTQYF
15 TRBJ2-7 TRBV6-6 TRBD1 - TGTGCCAGCAGCCCCCCCCCGGGACAGGGCTACGAGCAGTACTTC CASSPPPGQGYEQYF
16 TRBJ1-1 TRBV6-1 - - TGTGCCAGCAGTGAAGCGCTTCGGCGGGGGGGCACTGAAGCTTTCTTT CASSEALRRGGTEAFF
16 TRBJ1-5 TRBV4-1 - - TGCGCCAGCAGCCCGGACTTGGGTATGAGCAATCAGCCCCAGCATTTT CASSPDLGMSNQPQHF
17 TRBJ1-2 TRBV6-1 TRBD1 - TGTGCCAGCAGTGTTACGGGACAGCTTTTCATAGAGGGTGGCTACACCTTC CASSVTGQLFIEGGYTF